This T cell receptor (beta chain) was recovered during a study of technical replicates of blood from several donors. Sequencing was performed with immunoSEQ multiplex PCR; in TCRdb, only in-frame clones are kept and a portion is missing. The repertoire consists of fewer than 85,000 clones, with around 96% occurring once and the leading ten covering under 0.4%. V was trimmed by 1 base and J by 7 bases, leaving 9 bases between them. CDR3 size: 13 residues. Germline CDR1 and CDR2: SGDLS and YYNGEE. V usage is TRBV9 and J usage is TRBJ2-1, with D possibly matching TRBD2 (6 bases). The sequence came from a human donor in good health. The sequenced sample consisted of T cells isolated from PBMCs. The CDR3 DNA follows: TGTGCCAGCAGCGTAAGCGGGCAAAATGAGCAGTTCTTC. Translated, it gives CASSVSGQNEQFF.